This T cell receptor beta chain was identified in a study of Graves' ophthalmopathy and Graves' hyperthyroidism. Study-wide results and limits: Blood also harbored most expanded thyroid clonotypes above 0.001 frequency.

V shed 10 bases and J 1 base; nucleotides not matched to a gene: 14. There are 16 residues in the CDR3. In germline, CDR1 is ENHRY, CDR2 SYGVKD. Beta-chain TCR CDR3 regions were amplified from RNA transcripts. The library came from an HTBI-primed first-round RT-PCR and a second-round multiplex PCR. From the multiplex PCR reads, TCRdb called clonotypes with MiXCR, one entry per CDR3 protein. The sample lists almost 750,000 distinct CDR3 sequences, about 44% occurring once. There are a few counts of this clonotype. Its matching antigen is unknown. The diagnostic workup employed clinical symptoms, serum thyroxine, TRAb, thyroid ultrasound and orbital computed tomography.

The source is an adult man with Graves' ophthalmopathy. Sequenced: peripheral blood. V is TRBV10-3 and J is TRBJ2-5, with 8 bases matching TRBD2. DNA for the CDR3: TGTGCCAGCGGAAAGGTTAGCGGGAATCGCCAAGAGACCCAGTACTTC. It codes for CASGKVSGNRQETQYF.